Below, 15 T cell receptor beta chains from the same sample are listed, as sequenced in a study of cytomegalovirus exposure and HLA in healthy donors. The PCR was carried out with 60 Vbeta primers and 13 Jbeta primers. Libraries were prepared by immunoSEQ multiplex PCR; TCRdb keeps only in-frame clonotypes and omits some of them. The data hold about 160,000 clones, with about 80% observed a single time. The specimen was PBMCs. The receptors come from a man in his late teens or twenties in good health and CMV-seropositive.

The V and J genes are TRBV5-1 and TRBJ2-5; 8 bases align to TRBD1. The CDR3 is 16 amino acids. Germline-derived CDR1 and CDR2 are SGHRS and YFSETQ. V lost 3 bases, J lost 4 bases, and 11 bases stayed unmatched. This chain's CDR3 is CASSSRQGRLGETQYF. The CDR3 DNA sequence: TGCGCCAGCAGCTCACGACAGGGGAGGCTCGGAGAGACCCAGTACTTC.

This chain joins TRBV10-3 and TRBJ2-2, with D unclear. CDR1 and CDR2 from the germline V gene are ENHRY and SYGVKD. Trimming left V 3 bases short and J 5 bases short, with 13 bases between. The CDR3 length is 15 residues. The CDR3, as DNA: TGTGCCATCAGTGAATTCGAGTTGCAAACCGGGGAGCTGTTTTTT. Translating it yields CAISEFELQTGELFF.

This sequence joins TRBV27 and TRBJ1-1; D is possibly TRBD1 (5 bases). From germline, CDR1 is MNHEY and CDR2 SMNVEV (reference sequence). The V end lost 1 base, the J end lost 0 bases, and 9 bases lay between the germline ends. This CDR3 region has 15 residues. The CDR3 here is CASSLLGGMNTEAFF. For the CDR3, the DNA is TGTGCCAGCAGTTTATTGGGGGGGATGAACACTGAAGCTTTCTTT.

The chain employs TRBV13 and TRBJ2-7; a possible D gene is TRBD2 (5 bases). The CDR3 is 14 amino acids. In germline, CDR1 is PRHDT, CDR2 FYEKMQ (reference sequence). The V end was cut by 5 bases, the J end by 2 bases, with 13 bases between. CDR3 sequence (DNA): TGTGCCAGCAGCCCCCGGGAAGGAGCCTACGAGCAGTACTTC. This gives the protein CASSPREGAYEQYF. The entire variable domain, with the rest obtained from reference TRBV13 and TRBJ2-7, is as follows: AAGVIQSPRHLIKEKRETATLKCYPIPRHDTVYWYQQGPGQDPQFLISFYEKMQSDKGSIPDRFSAQQFSDYHSELNMSSLELGDSALYFCASSPREGAYEQYFGPGTRLTVT.

The genes are TRBV29-1 and TRBJ2-7; 9 bases are shared with TRBD1. Trimming at V came to 6 bases and at J to 6 bases, leaving 9 bases not matched to a gene. There are 13 residues in the CDR3. Germline V gene sequence: CDR1 SQVTM, CDR2 ANQGSEA. This CDR3 reads CSVSPGQGAEQYF. The CDR3 DNA reads TGCAGCGTGAGCCCGGGACAGGGAGCCGAGCAGTACTTC.

The V gene is TRBV29-1, the J gene TRBJ2-1, with D possibly matching TRBD2 (5 bases). The ends were cut back, 7 bases at V and 4 bases at J, with 11 bases in the middle. CDR1 is SQVTM and CDR2 is ANQGSEA in the germline V gene. The length of the CDR3 is 12 residues. The CDR3 loop reads CSARTHYNEQFF. For the CDR3, the DNA is TGCAGCGCCAGGACTCATTACAATGAGCAGTTCTTC.

This clone has just one count. J is TRBJ1-1 and V is TRBV6-5; a possible D gene is TRBD1 (5 bases). The germline gives CDR1 MNHEY, CDR2 SVGAGI. The CDR3 consists of 14 residues. V dropped 5 bases and J dropped 5 bases, with 15 bases sitting between them. The CDR3, as DNA: TGTGCCAGCAGTGAATTGTTGGGGGGGACTGAAGCTTTCTTT. Protein product: CASSELLGGTEAFF.

This chain uses TRBV9 with TRBJ1-2; 8 nucleotides match TRBD1. V shed 5 bases and J 5 bases; nucleotides not matched to a gene: 8. The germline V gene has CDR1 SGDLS and CDR2 YYNGEE. The CDR3 has 14 residues. Here the CDR3 reads CASSRGQGLYGYTF. The CDR3 DNA sequence: TGTGCCAGCAGTAGAGGACAGGGCCTATATGGCTACACCTTC.

The chain joins TRBV5-1 to TRBJ2-7; 7 bases agree with TRBD2. This CDR3 is 13 amino acids long. Germline CDR1 reads SGHRS; CDR2 reads YFSETQ. After removal of 4 bases from V and 3 bases from J, the junction contained 4 bases not matched to a gene. DNA of the CDR3: TGCGCCAGCAGCCCAGTAGCGGGCTACGAGCAGTACTTC. Protein sequence: CASSPVAGYEQYF.

V gene TRBV6-1 combines with J gene TRBJ2-3; 9 bases align to TRBD1. CDR1 is MNHNS and CDR2 is SASEGT in the germline V gene. V was clipped by 7 bases and J by 0 bases; unmatched bases: 5. The CDR3 runs 15 residues. In nucleotides, the CDR3 is TGTGCCAGCATCGGAGGGACAGGGAGCACAGATACGCAGTATTTT. Translated: CASIGGTGSTDTQYF.

The sample holds one count of this clone. This rearrangement joins TRBV10-1 to TRBJ2-7, with D unresolved. Germline CDR1 and CDR2: WNHNN and SYGVQD (reference sequence). The CDR3 length is 13 residues. Trimming took 4 bases from V and 4 from J, leaving 11 bases between them. The CDR3 protein is CASSGPPGYEQYF. Here the CDR3 DNA reads TGCGCCAGCAGTGGACCCCCAGGATACGAGCAGTACTTC.

The chain joins TRBV19 to TRBJ2-5; D unresolved. The CDR3 is 12 residues long. The V end lost 5 bases, the J end lost 1 base, and 5 bases lay between the germline ends. Germline V gene data show CDR1 as LNHDA and CDR2 as SQIVND (reference sequence). CDR3 protein: CASSHSQETQYF. The CDR3 nucleotides read TGTGCCAGTAGTCACAGCCAAGAGACCCAGTACTTC.

V gene TRBV30 combines with J gene TRBJ1-1, with a tentative D call TRBD1 (5 bases). V was shortened by 7 bases and J by 8 bases, with 11 bases between the two germline ends. This CDR3 is built from 10 residues. CDR1 is GTSNPN, CDR2 SVGIG, per germline (reference sequence). The CDR3 loop reads CASGQVEAFF. As DNA, the CDR3 is TGTGCCTCTGGACAAGTAGAAGCTTTCTTT.

The chain carries TRBV29-1 and TRBJ1-2; D is undetermined. The CDR3 has 13 residues. The V gene's germline CDR1 is SQVTM and CDR2 ANQGSEA. Trimming removed 6 bases from V and 4 bases from J, with 15 bases in between. CDR3 in DNA: TGCAGCGTCCCCGATCCTGCTACCTATGGCTACACCTTC. Translating gives CSVPDPATYGYTF.

Remarks on this clone: Its ends do not fully match the called genes, so a read error is possible. The chain recombines TRBV13 with TRBJ1-2; 9 bases align to TRBD1. There are 15 residues in the CDR3. CDR1 and CDR2 from the germline V gene are PRHDT and FYEKMQ (reference sequence). The CDR3 nucleotides are TGTGCCAGCAGGACCGGGACAGGGATGAACTATGGCTACTCCTTC. Its translation is CASRTGTGMNYGYSF. Drawing the rest from reference TRBV13 and TRBJ1-2, the complete variable domain is AAGVIQSPRHLIKEKRETATLKCYPIPRHDTVYWYQQGPGQDPQFLISFYEKMQSDKGSIPDRFSAQQFSDYHSELNMSSLELGDSALYFCASRTGTGMNYGYSFGSGTRLTVV.